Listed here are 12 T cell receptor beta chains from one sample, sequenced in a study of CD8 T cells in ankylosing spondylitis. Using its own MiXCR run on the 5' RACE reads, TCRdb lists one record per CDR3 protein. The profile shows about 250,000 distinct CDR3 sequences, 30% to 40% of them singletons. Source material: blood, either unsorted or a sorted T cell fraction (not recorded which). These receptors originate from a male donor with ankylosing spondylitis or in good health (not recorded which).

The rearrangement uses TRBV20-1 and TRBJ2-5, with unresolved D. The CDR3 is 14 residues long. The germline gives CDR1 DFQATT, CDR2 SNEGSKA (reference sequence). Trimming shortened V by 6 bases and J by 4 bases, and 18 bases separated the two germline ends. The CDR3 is CSAGDSAQTETQYF. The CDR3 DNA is TGCAGTGCGGGTGACTCAGCCCAGACAGAGACCCAGTACTTC.

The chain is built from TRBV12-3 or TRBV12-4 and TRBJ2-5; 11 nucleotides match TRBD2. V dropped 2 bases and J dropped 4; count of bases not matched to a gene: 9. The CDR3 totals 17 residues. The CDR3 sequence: CASSLSVGLAGGETQYF. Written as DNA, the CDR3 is TGTGCCAGCAGTTTAAGCGTCGGGCTAGCGGGGGGAGAGACCCAGTACTTC.

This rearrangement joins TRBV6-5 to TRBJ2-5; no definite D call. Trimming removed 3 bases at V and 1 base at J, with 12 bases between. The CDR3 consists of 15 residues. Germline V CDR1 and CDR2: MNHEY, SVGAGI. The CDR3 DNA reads TGTGCCAGCAGTTATGTCTCGGCGGCCCAAGAGACCCAGTACTTC. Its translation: CASSYVSAAQETQYF.

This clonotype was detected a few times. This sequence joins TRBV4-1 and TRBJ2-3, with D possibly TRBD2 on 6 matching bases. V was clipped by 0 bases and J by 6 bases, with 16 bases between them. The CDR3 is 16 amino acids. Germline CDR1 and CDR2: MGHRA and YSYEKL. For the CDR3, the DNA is TGCGCCAGCAGCCAAGAGGAGGGTTTCTTTCCGGATACGCAGTATTTT. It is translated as CASSQEEGFFPDTQYF.

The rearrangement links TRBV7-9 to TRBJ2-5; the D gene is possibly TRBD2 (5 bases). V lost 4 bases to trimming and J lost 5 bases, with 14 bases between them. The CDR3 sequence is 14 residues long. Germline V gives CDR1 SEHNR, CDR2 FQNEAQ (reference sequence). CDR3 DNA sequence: TGTGCCAGCAGCTCGCGGCCGGGGAAGGAGACCCAGTACTTC. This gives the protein CASSSRPGKETQYF. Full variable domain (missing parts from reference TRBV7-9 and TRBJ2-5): DTGVSQNPRHKITKRGQNVTFRCDPISEHNRLYWYRQTLGQGPEFLTYFQNEAQLEKSRLLSDRFSAERPKGSFSTLEIQRTEQGDSAMYLCASSSRPGKETQYFGPGTRLLVL.

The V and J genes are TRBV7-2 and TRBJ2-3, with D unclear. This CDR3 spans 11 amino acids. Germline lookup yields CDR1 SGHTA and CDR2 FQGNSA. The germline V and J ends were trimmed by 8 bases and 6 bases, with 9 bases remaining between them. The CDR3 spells CASGRTDTQYF. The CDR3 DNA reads TGTGCCAGCGGCCGGACGGATACGCAGTATTTT.

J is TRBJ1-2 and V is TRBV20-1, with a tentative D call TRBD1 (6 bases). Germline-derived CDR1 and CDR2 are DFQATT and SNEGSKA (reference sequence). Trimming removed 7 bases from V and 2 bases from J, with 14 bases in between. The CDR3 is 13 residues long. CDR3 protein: CSVSQGGNYGYTF. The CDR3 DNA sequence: TGCAGTGTCTCACAGGGCGGGAACTATGGCTACACCTTC.

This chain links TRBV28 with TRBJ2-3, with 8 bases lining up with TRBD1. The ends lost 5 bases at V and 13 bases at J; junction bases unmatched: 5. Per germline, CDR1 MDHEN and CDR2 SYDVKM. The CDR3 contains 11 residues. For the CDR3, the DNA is TGTGCCAGCAGTGATCTGGGACAGGAGTATTTT. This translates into CASSDLGQEYF.

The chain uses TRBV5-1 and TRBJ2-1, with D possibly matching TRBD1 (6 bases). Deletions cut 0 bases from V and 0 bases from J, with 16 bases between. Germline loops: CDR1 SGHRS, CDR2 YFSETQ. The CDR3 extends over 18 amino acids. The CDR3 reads CASSLAGQGFSSYNEQFF. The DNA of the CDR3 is TGCGCCAGCAGCTTGGCCGGGCAGGGGTTCAGCTCCTACAATGAGCAGTTCTTC.

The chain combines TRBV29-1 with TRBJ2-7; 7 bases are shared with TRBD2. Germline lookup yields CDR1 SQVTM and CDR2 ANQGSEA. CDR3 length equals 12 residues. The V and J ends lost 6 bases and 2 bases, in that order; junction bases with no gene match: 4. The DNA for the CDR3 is TGCAGCGTCTTAGCGGGCCCCTACGAGCAGTACTTC. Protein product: CSVLAGPYEQYF.

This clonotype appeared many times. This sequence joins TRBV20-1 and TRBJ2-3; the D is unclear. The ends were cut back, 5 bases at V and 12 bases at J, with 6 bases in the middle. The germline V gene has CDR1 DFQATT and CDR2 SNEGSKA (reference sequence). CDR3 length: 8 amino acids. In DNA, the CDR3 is TGCAGTGCTTCTCCCCAGTATTTT. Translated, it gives CSASPQYF.

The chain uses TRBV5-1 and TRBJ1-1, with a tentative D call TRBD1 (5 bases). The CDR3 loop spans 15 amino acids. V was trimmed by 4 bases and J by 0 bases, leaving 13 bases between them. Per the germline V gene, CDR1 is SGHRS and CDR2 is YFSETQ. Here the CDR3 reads CASSHRQGLNTEAFF. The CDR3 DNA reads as TGCGCCAGCAGCCACCGTCAGGGCCTGAACACTGAAGCTTTCTTT.